A selection of T cell receptor beta chains follows, all from one sample in a study of blood T cell repertoires in COVID-19. The method was immunoSEQ multiplex PCR; TCRdb's version includes in-frame clones alone and lacks a portion of them. The sample contains about 190,000 clones, nearly 90% of which appear only once. The sequencing input was peripheral blood. The source is a middle-aged man with acute or convalescent COVID-19. Both conserved end residues are part of each CDR3. A D gene is named only where the DNA matches it firmly. The size field is filled for only some rows; it gives once, few, many or a size class.

d_gene	v_gene	abundance	j_gene	CDR3nt	CDR3aa
-	TRBV28	-	TRBJ1-2	TGTGCCAGCAGTTCGGGGGGTTTGATGCGCGGCTACACCTTC	CASSSGGLMRGYTF
TRBD2	TRBV7-6	-	TRBJ2-7	TGTGCCAGCAGCTTAGCGACTAGCGGGACCTACGAGCAGTACTTC	CASSLATSGTYEQYF
TRBD1	TRBV3-1/TRBV3-2	once	TRBJ2-7	TGTGCCAGCAGCCCTCAGGGGGCCGAGCAGTACTTC	CASSPQGAEQYF
-	TRBV2	-	TRBJ1-1	TGTGCCAGCAGTGGGGACGGACAGACGGCTTTCTTT	CASSGDGQTAFF
-	TRBV5-1	-	TRBJ1-1	TGCGCCAGCAGCTTAAGGGGTTCTGAAGCTTTCTTT	CASSLRGSEAFF
TRBD1	TRBV9	-	TRBJ2-5	TGTGCCAGCAGCCTCGGGACAGGGGGACGGGGAGAGACCCAGTACTTC	CASSLGTGGRGETQYF
-	TRBV11-3	-	TRBJ2-1	TGTGCCAGCAGCTTAGATCCGGGTTATGAGCAGTTCTTC	CASSLDPGYEQFF
-	TRBV27	-	TRBJ2-6	TGTGCCAGCAGTTTCCTCTCTGGGGCCAACGTCCTGACTTTC	CASSFLSGANVLTF
-	TRBV30	-	TRBJ1-5	TGTGCCTGGAGTAAACAGGGTGGCCAGCCCCAGCATTTT	CAWSKQGGQPQHF
-	TRBV4-2	-	TRBJ1-2	TGTGCCAGCAGCCAAGATCGGTATGGCTACACCTTC	CASSQDRYGYTF
-	TRBV28	few	TRBJ1-4	TGTGCCAGCAGTTTAGGTGGCGGGCTAATGGAAAAACTGTTTTTT	CASSLGGGLMEKLFF
TRBD1	TRBV24-1	-	TRBJ2-1	TGTGCCACCAGTGATTTGGGACAGGGACCCTACAATGAGCAGTTCTTC	CATSDLGQGPYNEQFF
-	TRBV28	-	TRBJ2-3	TGTGCCAGCAGTACCGGGACTGGGAGCACAGATACGCAGTATTTT	CASSTGTGSTDTQYF
TRBD1	TRBV5-6	-	TRBJ1-2	TGTGCCAGCAGCAAAAACAGGGGGGACTATGGCTACACCTTC	CASSKNRGDYGYTF
TRBD1	TRBV3-1/TRBV3-2	-	TRBJ1-6	TGTGCCAGCAGCCAAGAGACCCGCCGGGGACAGGGGTACTCACCCCTCCACTTT	CASSQETRRGQGYSPLHF
TRBD1	TRBV9	-	TRBJ2-3	TGTGCCAGCAGCGTATCGCCGGACAGGGTTTCAGATACGCAGTATTTT	CASSVSPDRVSDTQYF
-	TRBV30	-	TRBJ1-3	TGTGCCTGGAGTGCCTATCTTGGAAACACCATATATTTT	CAWSAYLGNTIYF
TRBD1	TRBV18	-	TRBJ1-1	TGTGCCAGCTCATCCGGGACAGGGGGCTTAGACACTGAAGCTTTCTTT	CASSSGTGGLDTEAFF
-	TRBV28	-	TRBJ1-3	TGTGCCAGCAGTCTCCTCGGGGGTGCAGGAAACACCATATATTTT	CASSLLGGAGNTIYF
-	TRBV2	-	TRBJ1-1	TGTGCCAGCAGTGACGGACTTTATTCCACTGAAGCTTTCTTT	CASSDGLYSTEAFF
-	TRBV6-6	-	TRBJ1-1	TGTGCCAGCACAGTAAGGAACACTGAAGCTTTCTTT	CASTVRNTEAFF
-	TRBV28	-	TRBJ1-1	TGTGCCAGCAGTTTATATTCGTCAGGAGCTTTCTTT	CASSLYSSGAFF
TRBD2	TRBV28	-	TRBJ2-5	TGTGCCAGCAGAGGCAGCGGGTATAAGGGACTAGCGGGGACCCACCAAGAGACCCAGTACTTC	CASRGSGYKGLAGTHQETQYF
TRBD1	TRBV7-2	-	TRBJ1-6	TGTGCCAGCAGCTTAGGGACAGGGGTAAATTCACCCCTCCACTTT	CASSLGTGVNSPLHF
TRBD1	TRBV9	-	TRBJ1-1	TGTGCCAGCAGCTTGGGGACAGCTTTCATGAACACTGAAGCTTTCTTT	CASSLGTAFMNTEAFF
TRBD2	TRBV4-1	-	TRBJ2-1	TGCGCCAGCAGCCAACCTACTAGCGGGCGGGGAAATGAGCAGTTCTTC	CASSQPTSGRGNEQFF
-	TRBV6-1	-	TRBJ1-6	TGTGCCAGCAGTGAAAGGTCGACAGCGATTTTCTATAATTCACCCCTCCACTTT	CASSERSTAIFYNSPLHF
-	TRBV9	-	TRBJ1-5	TGTGCCAGCAGCGTAGCTTTTAATCAGCCCCAGCATTTT	CASSVAFNQPQHF
TRBD2	TRBV19	-	TRBJ2-1	TGTGCCAGTAGTATTCCAAGGACTAGCGGGAAGGGCAATGAGCAGTTCTTC	CASSIPRTSGKGNEQFF
-	TRBV6-2/TRBV6-3	-	TRBJ2-1	TGTGCCAGCAGTTACTCGCGAGGGATGTCCTACAATGAGCAGTTCTTC	CASSYSRGMSYNEQFF
-	TRBV9	-	TRBJ2-1	TGTGCCAGCAGCGTTGGTGCGAGAGCCTACAATGAGCAGTTCTTC	CASSVGARAYNEQFF
-	TRBV21-1	once	TRBJ1-6	TGTGCCAGCAGCAAAGACCAGGGTAATTCACCCCTCCACTTT	CASSKDQGNSPLHF
-	TRBV21-1	-	TRBJ2-7	TGTGCCAGCGCCCAGACCGGGACAGTCGCCTACGAGCAGTACTTC	CASAQTGTVAYEQYF
TRBD1	TRBV6-2/TRBV6-3	-	TRBJ1-5	TGTGCCAGCAGTTTCCCCGACAGGGCGGTCAGACAGCCCCAGCATTTT	CASSFPDRAVRQPQHF
TRBD1	TRBV27	-	TRBJ1-1	TGTGCCAGCAGTTTTGTCTCTGGGACAGGGGGCCAGATGAACACTGAAGCTTTCTTT	CASSFVSGTGGQMNTEAFF
-	TRBV3-1/TRBV3-2	-	TRBJ1-1	TGTGCCAGCAGCCAAGATACGGGAAGCACTGAAGCTTTCTTT	CASSQDTGSTEAFF
-	TRBV19	-	TRBJ1-2	TGTGCCAGTAGTAAGGAGACAGATATTAACTATGGCTACACCTTC	CASSKETDINYGYTF
-	TRBV12-3/TRBV12-4	-	TRBJ2-2	TGTGCCAGCAGTCTTAGCGAGGGCGGGGAGCTGTTTTTT	CASSLSEGGELFF
-	TRBV29-1	-	TRBJ2-7	TGCAGCGTACAGGGTGCTAGCTACGAGCAGTACTTC	CSVQGASYEQYF
TRBD1	TRBV19	few	TRBJ2-2	TGTGCCACAAAAACAGGGGCCCTGAACACCGGGGAGCTGTTTTTT	CATKTGALNTGELFF
-	TRBV6-5	-	TRBJ2-7	TGTGCCAGCAGAGGGGACATCCCCGAGCAGTACTTC	CASRGDIPEQYF
TRBD2	TRBV25-1	-	TRBJ2-7	TGTGCCAGCAGTGATCCCCTTAGCGGGAACCCCTACGAGCAGTACTTC	CASSDPLSGNPYEQYF
-	TRBV11-2	-	TRBJ2-6	TGTGCCAGCAGCTTAGATAAAAAGGCCAACGTCCTGACTTTC	CASSLDKKANVLTF
TRBD1	TRBV28	-	TRBJ2-5	TGTGCCAGCAGTTTTGGACAGGGGGCTCGAGAGACCCAGTACTTC	CASSFGQGARETQYF